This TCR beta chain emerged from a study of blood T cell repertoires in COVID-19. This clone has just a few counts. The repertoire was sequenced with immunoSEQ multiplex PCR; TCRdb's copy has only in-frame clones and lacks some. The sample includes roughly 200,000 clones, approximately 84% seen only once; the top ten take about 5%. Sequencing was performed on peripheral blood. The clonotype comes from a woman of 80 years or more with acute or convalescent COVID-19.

Here the CDR3 reads CASSPSGVYNEQFF. CDR3 coding DNA: TGTGCCAGTAGTCCCAGCGGAGTGTACAATGAGCAGTTCTTC. The chain couples TRBV19 to TRBJ2-1, with a tentative D call TRBD2 (5 bases). This CDR3 region has 14 residues. The ends were cut back, 5 bases at V and 4 bases at J, with 12 bases in the middle. CDR1 and CDR2 (germline): LNHDA, SQIVND (reference sequence).